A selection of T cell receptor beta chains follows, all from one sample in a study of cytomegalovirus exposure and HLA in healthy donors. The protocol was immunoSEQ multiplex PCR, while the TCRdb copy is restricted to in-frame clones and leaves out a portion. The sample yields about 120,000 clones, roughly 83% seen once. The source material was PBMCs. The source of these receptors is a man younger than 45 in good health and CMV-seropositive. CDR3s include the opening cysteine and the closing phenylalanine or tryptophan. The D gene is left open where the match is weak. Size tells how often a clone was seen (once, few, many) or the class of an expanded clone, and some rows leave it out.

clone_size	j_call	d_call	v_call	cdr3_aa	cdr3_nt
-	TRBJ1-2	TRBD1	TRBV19	CASSLGTGHYGYTF	TGTGCCAGTAGCCTCGGGACAGGGCACTATGGCTACACCTTC
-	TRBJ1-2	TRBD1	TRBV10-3	CAISGGQAMGGYTF	TGTGCCATCAGTGGTGGACAGGCAATGGGTGGCTACACCTTC
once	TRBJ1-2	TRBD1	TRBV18	CASSLSQGDNYGYTF	TGTGCCAGCTCATTGAGTCAGGGGGACAACTATGGCTACACCTTC
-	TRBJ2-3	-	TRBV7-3	CASSPYSMTDTQYF	TGTGCCAGCAGCCCATACTCAATGACAGATACGCAGTATTTT
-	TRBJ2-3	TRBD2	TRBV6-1	CASSALAGGADTQYF	TGTGCCAGCAGTGCACTAGCGGGAGGGGCAGATACGCAGTATTTT
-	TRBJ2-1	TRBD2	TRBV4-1	CASSQALAVKQFF	TGCGCCAGCAGCCAGGCACTAGCGGTAAAGCAGTTCTTC
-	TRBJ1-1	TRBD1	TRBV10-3	CAISESNRGPEAFF	TGTGCCATCAGTGAGTCTAACAGGGGACCTGAAGCTTTCTTT
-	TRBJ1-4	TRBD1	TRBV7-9	CSSSLGTGGDEKLFF	TGTTCCAGCAGCTTAGGGACAGGGGGTGATGAAAAACTGTTTTTT
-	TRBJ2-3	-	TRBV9	CASSVVGSRRTDTQYF	TGTGCCAGCAGCGTAGTTGGTAGCCGCCGCACAGATACGCAGTATTTT
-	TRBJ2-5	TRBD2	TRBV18	CASSNGRSETQYF	TGTGCCAGCTCGAACGGGAGGTCGGAGACCCAGTACTTC
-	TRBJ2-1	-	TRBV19	CASKVMSSYNEQFF	TGTGCCAGTAAAGTTATGAGCTCCTACAATGAGCAGTTCTTC
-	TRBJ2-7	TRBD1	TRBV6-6	CASSYSGQGVNEQYF	TGTGCCAGCAGTTACTCCGGACAGGGCGTTAACGAGCAGTACTTC
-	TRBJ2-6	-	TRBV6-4	CASSVTPNSGANVLTF	TGTGCCAGCAGTGTGACCCCGAACTCTGGGGCTAACGTCCTGACTTTC
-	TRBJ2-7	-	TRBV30	CAWSAGLEGEQYF	TGTGCCTGGAGTGCCGGCCTCGAGGGCGAGCAGTACTTC
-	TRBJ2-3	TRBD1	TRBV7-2	CASSSTGGPRGTDTQYF	TGTGCCAGCAGCTCGACAGGGGGGCCGCGAGGCACAGATACGCAGTATTTT
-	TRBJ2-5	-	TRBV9	CASSPRGLQETQYF	TGTGCCAGCAGCCCACGGGGTTTACAAGAGACCCAGTACTTC
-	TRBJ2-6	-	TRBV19	CASSMGETNSGANVLTF	TGTGCCAGTAGTATGGGAGAGACGAACTCTGGGGCCAACGTCCTGACTTTC
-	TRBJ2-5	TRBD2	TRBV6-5	CATVGGLAGGSQYF	TGTGCCACAGTTGGAGGACTAGCGGGGGGGTCGCAGTACTTC
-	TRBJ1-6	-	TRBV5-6	CASSGKDGKSVNSPLHF	TGTGCCAGCAGCGGAAAAGACGGGAAGTCGGTAAATTCACCCCTCCACTTT
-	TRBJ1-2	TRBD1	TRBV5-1	CASSSNRGSAYGYTF	TGCGCCAGCAGCTCGAACAGGGGTTCGGCCTATGGCTACACCTTC
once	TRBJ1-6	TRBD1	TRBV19	CASSRTGATYNSPLHF	TGTGCCAGCTCCCGGACAGGGGCGACCTATAATTCACCCCTCCACTTT
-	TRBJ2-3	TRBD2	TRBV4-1	CASSRLAGEGDTQYF	TGCGCCAGCAGCCGACTAGCGGGGGAAGGGGATACGCAGTATTTT
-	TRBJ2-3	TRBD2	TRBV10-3	CAISPGLGGTDTQYF	TGTGCCATCAGCCCCGGACTAGGAGGCACAGATACGCAGTATTTT
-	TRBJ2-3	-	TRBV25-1	CASSAHGADTQYF	TGTGCCAGCAGTGCCCACGGGGCAGATACGCAGTATTTT
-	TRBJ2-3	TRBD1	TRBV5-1	CASSLAGTATQYF	TGCGCCAGCAGCTTGGCGGGGACAGCTACGCAGTATTTT
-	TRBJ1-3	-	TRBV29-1	CSVEGSAGNTIYF	TGCAGCGTTGAAGGATCGGCTGGAAACACCATATATTTT
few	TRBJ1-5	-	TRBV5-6	CASSLGTGVSNQPQHF	TGTGCCAGCAGCCTGGGGACGGGGGTTAGCAATCAGCCCCAGCATTTT
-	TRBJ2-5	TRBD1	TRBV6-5	CASSQRTGRETQYF	TGTGCCAGCAGTCAACGGACAGGGAGGGAGACCCAGTACTTC
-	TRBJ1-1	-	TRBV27	CASTTYDRPYPEAFF	TGTGCCAGCACAACATACGACAGACCGTACCCTGAAGCTTTCTTT
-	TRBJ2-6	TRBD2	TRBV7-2	CASSLRGGNGANVLTF	TGTGCCAGCAGCCTCCGCGGGGGAAATGGGGCCAACGTCCTGACTTTC
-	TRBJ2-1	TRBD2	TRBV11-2	CASMSGRRNEQFF	TGTGCCAGCATGAGCGGGAGAAGAAATGAGCAGTTCTTC
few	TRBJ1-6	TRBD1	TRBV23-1	CASRRQGAKGSPLHF	TGCGCCAGCAGAAGACAGGGGGCGAAGGGATCACCCCTCCACTTT
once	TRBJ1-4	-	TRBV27	CASSSGGESEKLFF	TGTGCCAGCAGTTCTGGAGGTGAATCTGAAAAACTGTTTTTT
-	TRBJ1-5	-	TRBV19	CASSIYRAGANQPQHF	TGTGCCAGTAGTATCTACAGGGCCGGTGCTAATCAGCCCCAGCATTTT
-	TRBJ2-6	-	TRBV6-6	CASLGSGANGLTF	TGTGCCAGCCTCGGCTCTGGGGCCAACGGCCTGACTTTC
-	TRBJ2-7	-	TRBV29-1	CSVVGTRTYEQYF	TGCAGCGTCGTAGGGACAAGAACCTACGAGCAGTACTTC
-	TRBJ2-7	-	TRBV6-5	CASSPHDISSYEQYF	TGTGCCAGCAGTCCACACGACATCAGCTCCTACGAGCAGTACTTC
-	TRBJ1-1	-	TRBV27	CASSQGSNTEAFF	TGTGCCAGCAGCCAGGGGTCGAACACTGAAGCTTTCTTT
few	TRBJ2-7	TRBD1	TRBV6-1	CASRTIGQALYEQYF	TGTGCCAGCAGGACCATCGGACAGGCCCTTTACGAGCAGTACTTC
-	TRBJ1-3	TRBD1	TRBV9	CASSVAKDRVGNTIYF	TGTGCCAGCAGCGTAGCGAAGGACAGGGTTGGAAACACCATATATTTT
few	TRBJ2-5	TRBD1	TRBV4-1	CASSQETDRDQETQYF	TGCGCCAGCAGCCAAGAAACGGACAGGGATCAAGAGACCCAGTACTTC
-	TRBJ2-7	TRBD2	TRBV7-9	CSSPNEGGEKRGYEQYF	TGTTCCAGCCCCAACGAGGGAGGGGAGAAAAGGGGCTACGAGCAGTACTTC
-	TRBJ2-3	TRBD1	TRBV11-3	CASTLKWGQGATDTQYF	TGTGCCAGCACCTTGAAATGGGGTCAGGGGGCTACAGATACGCAGTATTTT
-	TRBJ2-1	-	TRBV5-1	CASSLDRGDEQFF	TGCGCCAGCAGCTTGGATCGGGGAGATGAGCAGTTCTTC
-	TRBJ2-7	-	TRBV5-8	CASSLRVDSEQYF	TGTGCCAGCAGCTTGAGGGTGGACTCCGAGCAGTACTTC
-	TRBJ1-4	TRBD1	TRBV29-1	CSVDKQGEGEKLFF	TGCAGCGTTGATAAACAGGGGGAGGGTGAAAAACTGTTTTTT
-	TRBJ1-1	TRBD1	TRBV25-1	CASSPVPGQGSWNTEAFF	TGTGCCAGCAGCCCCGTTCCGGGACAGGGGAGTTGGAACACTGAAGCTTTCTTT
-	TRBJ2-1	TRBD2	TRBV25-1	CASSLLSGESSYNEQFF	TGTGCCAGCAGTCTTCTTAGCGGGGAGAGCTCCTACAATGAGCAGTTCTTC
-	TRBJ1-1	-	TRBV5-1	CASSFAGPSEAFF	TGCGCCAGCAGCTTTGCAGGGCCCTCCGAAGCTTTCTTT
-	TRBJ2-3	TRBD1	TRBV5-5	CASSLVGQENTQYF	TGTGCCAGCAGCTTGGTCGGACAGGAGAATACGCAGTATTTT